These 8 T cell receptor beta chains originate from one sample sequenced in a study of PD-L1 blockade in urothelial cancer. Time point reported: pretreatment peripheral blood. Assay: immunoSEQ multiplex PCR; the TCRdb copy retains only in-frame clones and omits some. Among more than 85,000 clones listed, around 90% were seen once. This material consisted of PBMCs, taken around atezolizumab (anti-PD-L1) treatment. Source of these receptors: a man aged 60 to 75 with urothelial cancer.

The chain has TRBV7-8 and TRBJ2-1; a weak D match, TRBD2 (6 bases). Deletions cut 3 bases from V and 3 bases from J, with 12 bases between. The CDR3 runs to 15 residues. CDR1 is SGHVS and CDR2 is FQNEAQ in the germline V gene. The CDR3 sequence is CASSFRVADYNEQFF. The CDR3 coding sequence is TGTGCCAGCAGCTTTCGAGTAGCGGACTACAATGAGCAGTTCTTC.

The rearrangement joins TRBV6-4 to TRBJ2-1; the match to TRBD2 covers 12 bases. Germline V gene data show CDR1 as MRHNA and CDR2 as SNTAGT. CDR3 length: 16 residues. J was trimmed by 6 bases and V by 6 bases; bases with no gene match: 9. The CDR3 region is CASRRLAGEGGNEQFF. DNA of the CDR3: TGTGCCAGCAGGAGACTAGCGGGAGAGGGGGGCAATGAGCAGTTCTTC.

The rearrangement uses TRBV12-5 and TRBJ2-7; D is perhaps TRBD1 (5 bases). CDR3 length: 14 residues. Germline CDR1 reads LGHNT; CDR2 reads FRNRAP. The V and J ends lost 0 bases and 6 bases respectively, with 12 bases between them. The CDR3 here is CASGLVFRVGEQYF. In DNA, the CDR3 is TGTGCTAGTGGTTTGGTATTCAGGGTGGGCGAGCAGTACTTC. The entire variable domain, with the rest obtained from reference TRBV12-5 and TRBJ2-7, is as follows: DARVTQTPRHKVTEMGQEVTMRCQPILGHNTVFWYRQTMMQGLELLAYFRNRAPLDDSGMPKDRFSAEMPDATLATLKIQPSEPRDSAVYFCASGLVFRVGEQYFGPGTRLTVT.

V gene TRBV18 combines with J gene TRBJ2-1, with a tentative D call TRBD1 (6 bases). Germline CDR1 reads KGHSH; CDR2 reads LQKENI. The V and J ends lost 3 bases and 5 bases respectively, with 14 bases between them. CDR3 length: 15 amino acids. The CDR3 here is CASSPREQGDNEQFF. CDR3 nucleotide sequence: TGTGCCAGCTCACCTAGGGAACAGGGTGACAATGAGCAGTTCTTC.

This sequence joins TRBV4-3 and TRBJ1-2; 7 nucleotides align to TRBD1. Per the germline V gene, CDR1 is LGHNA and CDR2 is YSLEER. This CDR3 region has 16 residues. V shed 1 base and J 4 bases; nucleotides not matched to a gene: 9. The CDR3 nucleotides read TGCGCCAGCAGCCAAGCGTCGACAGGGATGGTCTATGGCTACACCTTC. It codes for CASSQASTGMVYGYTF.

The chain carries TRBV10-1 and TRBJ2-5; 11 bases fit TRBD2. The CDR3 has 17 residues. Germline CDR1 and CDR2: WNHNN and SYGVQD (reference sequence). V lost 4 bases and J lost 3; bases outside the gene matches: 10. DNA for the CDR3: TGCGCCAGCAGTGGTGATAGCGGGAGGGATGCTAAAGAGACCCAGTACTTC. It codes for CASSGDSGRDAKETQYF.

The chain carries TRBV10-3 and TRBJ1-5, with 7 bases lining up with TRBD1. With 7 bases clipped from V and 4 bases from J, the junction kept 10 bases outside the gene matches. CDR1 ENHRY and CDR2 SYGVKD come from the germline V gene. The CDR3 spans 15 residues. The chain's CDR3 is CAIKGTGVGNQPQHF. CDR3 coding DNA: TGTGCCATCAAAGGTACAGGGGTAGGAAATCAGCCCCAGCATTTT.

This chain uses TRBV5-4 with TRBJ2-5; D is possibly TRBD2 (6 bases). Germline CDR1 reads SGHNT; CDR2 reads YYREEE (reference sequence). The CDR3 is made up of 16 amino acids. V was clipped by 4 bases and J by 9 bases, with 25 bases between them. CDR3: CASSPGSGSMPGAQYF. DNA for the CDR3: TGTGCCAGCAGCCCAGGGAGCGGGTCTATGCCGGGGGCCCAGTACTTC. Full variable domain (missing parts from reference TRBV5-4 and TRBJ2-5): ETGVTQSPTHLIKTRGQQVTLRCSSQSGHNTVSWYQQALGQGPQFIFQYYREEENGRGNFPPRFSGLQFPNYSSELNVNALELDDSALYLCASSPGSGSMPGAQYFGPGTRLLVL.